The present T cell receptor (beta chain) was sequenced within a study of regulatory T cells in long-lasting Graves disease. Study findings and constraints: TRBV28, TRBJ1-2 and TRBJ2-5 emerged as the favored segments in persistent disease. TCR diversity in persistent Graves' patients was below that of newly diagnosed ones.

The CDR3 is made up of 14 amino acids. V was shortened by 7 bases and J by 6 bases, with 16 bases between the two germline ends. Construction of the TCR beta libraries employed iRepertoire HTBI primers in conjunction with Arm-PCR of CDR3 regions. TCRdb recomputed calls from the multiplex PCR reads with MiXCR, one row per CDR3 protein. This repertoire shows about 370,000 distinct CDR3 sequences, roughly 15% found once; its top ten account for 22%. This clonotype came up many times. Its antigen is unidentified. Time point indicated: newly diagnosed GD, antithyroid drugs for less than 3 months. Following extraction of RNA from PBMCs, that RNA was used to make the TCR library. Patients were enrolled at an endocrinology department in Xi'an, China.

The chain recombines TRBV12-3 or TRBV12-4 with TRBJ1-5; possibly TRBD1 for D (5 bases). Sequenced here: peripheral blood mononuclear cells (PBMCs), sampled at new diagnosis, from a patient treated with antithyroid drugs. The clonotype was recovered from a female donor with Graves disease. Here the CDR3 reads CASNLAGRSQPQHF. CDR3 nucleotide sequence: TGTGCCAGCAATCTAGCAGGGAGAAGTCAGCCCCAGCATTTT.